This entry concerns a single T cell receptor (beta chain). The germline V and J ends were trimmed by 4 bases and 4 bases, with 15 bases remaining between them. This CDR3 contains 14 residues. Germline-derived CDR1 and CDR2 are SGHNT and YYREEE (reference sequence). The data were obtained in a study of blood T cell repertoires in COVID-19. The wider study: COVID-19 samples, acute and convalescent, were from the United States, Italy and Spain. In each case, the material was cDNA or gDNA derived from T cells, B-cell-depleted T cells, or PBMCs.

In the original workflow: Nucleated cell number was recorded as an estimate derived from reference gene primer amplification. Profiling relied on immunoSEQ multiplex PCR, and the TCRdb table lists in-frame clones only, not all of them. V and J calls and clone size are those listed in that table; D and trimming were worked out from the DNA. Of some 250,000 clones detected, roughly 90% appear once; the ten largest clones hold roughly 0.8%. This receptor was obtained from a woman between 25 and 40 years old with acute or convalescent COVID-19. The rearrangement uses TRBV5-4 and TRBJ2-7, with a weak D call TRBD1 (6 bases). Sample: peripheral blood. DNA of the CDR3: TGTGCCAGCAGCCCCAGGGACACAGGTTACGAGCAGTACTTC. This codes for CASSPRDTGYEQYF.